This TCR beta chain was observed in a study of T cell changes during pregnancy in multiple sclerosis. Germline lookup yields CDR1 SGHRS and CDR2 YFSETQ. The junction had 15 bases not matched to a gene; V was cut back by 2 bases and J by 2 bases. CDR3 length: 19 amino acids. Produced via immunoSEQ multiplex PCR; TCRdb's table is partial and in-frame only. The data show 55,000 or so clones, 75% to 90% seen once. The clonotype comes from a female donor with multiple sclerosis, enrolled in a pregnancy study. V gene TRBV5-1 combines with J gene TRBJ2-5; TRBD1 agrees at 10 bases. The material sequenced was CD4+ T cells from peripheral blood mononuclear cells, taken in the first trimester of pregnancy. CDR3 sequence: CASSFGLTGGYQLQETQYF. DNA for the CDR3: TGCGCCAGCAGCTTTGGGTTGACAGGGGGCTACCAACTTCAAGAGACCCAGTACTTC.